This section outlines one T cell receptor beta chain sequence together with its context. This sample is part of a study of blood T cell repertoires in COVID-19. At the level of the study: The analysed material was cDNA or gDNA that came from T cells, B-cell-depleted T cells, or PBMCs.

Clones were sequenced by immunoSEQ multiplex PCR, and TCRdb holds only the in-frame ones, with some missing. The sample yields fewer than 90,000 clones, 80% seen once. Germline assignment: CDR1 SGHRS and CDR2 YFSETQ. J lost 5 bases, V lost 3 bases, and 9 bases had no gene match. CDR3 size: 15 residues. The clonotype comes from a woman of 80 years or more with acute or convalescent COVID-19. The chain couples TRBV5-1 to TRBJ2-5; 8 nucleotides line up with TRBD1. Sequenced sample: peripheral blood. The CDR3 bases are TGCGCCAGCAGCTACAACCAGGGGGCGCGGGAGACCCAGTACTTC. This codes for CASSYNQGARETQYF.